These 15 T cell receptor beta chains came from one sample sequenced in a study of blood T cell repertoires in COVID-19. Sequencing used immunoSEQ multiplex PCR; TCRdb keeps in-frame clones, though not all of them. This sample has approximately 150,000 clones, with around 87% found just once. What was sequenced was peripheral blood. Receptor source: a man aged 18 to 30 with COVID-19, enrolled during active disease.

V and J are TRBV27 and TRBJ2-5; the D gene is possibly TRBD2 (6 bases). Germline loops: CDR1 MNHEY, CDR2 SMNVEV (reference sequence). The CDR3 has 11 amino acids. This CDR3 is CAPAREETQYF. The CDR3 DNA sequence: TGTGCGCCGGCCCGGGAGGAGACCCAGTACTTC.

The V call is TRBV9, the J call TRBJ2-1; 10 nucleotides align to TRBD2. Germline V gives CDR1 SGDLS, CDR2 YYNGEE. The trim removed 0 bases at V and 9 bases at J, leaving 9 bases unmatched. This CDR3 has 16 amino acids. CDR3 loop: CASSVAVLAGVFEQFF. The CDR3 DNA follows: TGTGCCAGCAGCGTAGCGGTCCTAGCGGGAGTGTTTGAGCAGTTCTTC.

The genes are TRBV27 and TRBJ1-2, with TRBD1 matching over 7 bases. Germline V gene lookup returns CDR1 MNHEY and CDR2 SMNVEV (reference sequence). The J segment lost 0 bases and the V segment lost 2 bases, leaving 12 bases of the junction unmatched. The CDR3 has 18 amino acids. The CDR3 loop is CASSLRPQGSLSNYGYTF. In DNA form, the CDR3 reads TGTGCCAGCAGTTTAAGGCCACAGGGGTCCCTTTCTAACTATGGCTACACCTTC.

This clone has only one observation. The J gene is TRBJ2-3, the V gene TRBV2; D gene uncertain. The germline V and J ends were trimmed by 4 bases and 2 bases, with 13 bases remaining between them. Per germline, CDR1 SNHLY and CDR2 FYNNEI. This CDR3 contains 15 residues. The CDR3 loop reads CASSVGALDTDTQYF. Here the CDR3 DNA reads TGTGCCAGCAGTGTAGGAGCGCTCGACACAGATACGCAGTATTTT.

In its sample, this clone was seen once. The rearrangement uses TRBV4-3 and TRBJ2-1, with 9 nucleotides matching TRBD2. This CDR3 comprises 20 residues. V dropped 0 bases and J dropped 1; count of bases not matched to a gene: 13. Per the germline V gene, CDR1 is LGHNA and CDR2 is YSLEER. The CDR3 DNA follows: TGCGCCAGCAGCCAAGATCAGACGGTTAGCGGGAGAGGGTCCTACAATGAGCAGTTCTTC. Translated: CASSQDQTVSGRGSYNEQFF.

The chain has TRBV5-1 and TRBJ2-3; a weak D match, TRBD2 (6 bases). CDR3 length: 14 amino acids. Germline V gene data show CDR1 as SGHRS and CDR2 as YFSETQ. V was shortened by 0 bases and J by 1 base, with 6 bases between the two germline ends. The CDR3 DNA reads as TGCGCCAGCAGCTTGGGGGAGGGCACAGATACGCAGTATTTT. Its protein is CASSLGEGTDTQYF.

On this clone: The junction departs from the called germline gene at one end, perhaps through a read error. The V call is TRBV7-9, the J call TRBJ1-4, with D maybe TRBD1 (5 bases). CDR3 length: 14 residues. Germline V gene lookup returns CDR1 SEHNR and CDR2 FQNEAQ (reference sequence). The CDR3 bases are TGTGCCAGCAGCACGGCAGGGTTGTTCGAAAAACTGCTTTTT. This sequence encodes CASSTAGLFEKLLF.

The V and J genes are TRBV28 and TRBJ2-3; the match to TRBD2 covers 7 bases. The junction had 6 bases not matched to a gene; V was cut back by 4 bases and J by 5 bases. The CDR3 has 14 amino acids. Per germline, CDR1 MDHEN and CDR2 SYDVKM. The CDR3 reads CASSSIAGIDTQYF. The CDR3 nucleotides read TGTGCCAGCAGTTCTATAGCGGGTATAGATACGCAGTATTTT.

The chain couples TRBV30 to TRBJ2-1; 7 positions agree with TRBD2. Germline V lookup: CDR1 GTSNPN, CDR2 SVGIG (reference sequence). This CDR3 has 14 residues. The ends lost 4 bases at V and 3 bases at J; junction bases unmatched: 6. CDR3 bases: TGTGCCTGGAATAAGGCTAGCGGCTACAATGAGCAGTTCTTC. Amino acid sequence: CAWNKASGYNEQFF.

The chain links TRBV10-3 to TRBJ2-3, with TRBD2 matching 10 bases. This CDR3 has 16 residues. CDR1 and CDR2 from the germline V gene are ENHRY and SYGVKD. Trimming took 3 bases from V and 2 from J; bases not matched to a gene: 5. The CDR3 loop is CAISDGLAEDTDTQYF. The DNA for the CDR3 is TGTGCCATCAGTGACGGACTAGCGGAGGACACAGATACGCAGTATTTT.

About this clone: One end of the junction does not line up with germline, which may come from a read error. The J gene is TRBJ1-4, the V gene TRBV6-5; D possibly corresponds to TRBD1 (5 bases). CDR1 is MNHEY, CDR2 SVGAGI, per germline. CDR3 size: 15 residues. DNA of the CDR3: TGTGCCAGCAGTCCCTCCCCAGGGCGAGATGAAAAACTGCTTTTT. Amino acid sequence: CASSPSPGRDEKLLF.

The chain joins TRBV28 to TRBJ1-5; 7 bases match TRBD1. Per the germline V gene, CDR1 is MDHEN and CDR2 is SYDVKM. The CDR3 totals 18 residues. J gave up 5 bases and V 4 bases, and 17 bases lay outside the gene matches. CDR3 sequence: CASSSGTAHDYGHQPQHF. The CDR3 DNA reads TGTGCCAGCAGTTCCGGGACAGCGCATGACTATGGACATCAGCCCCAGCATTTT.

The V call is TRBV27, the J call TRBJ2-5; a possible D gene is TRBD1 (5 bases). This CDR3 is 15 amino acids long. Per germline, CDR1 MNHEY and CDR2 SMNVEV (reference sequence). The ends were cut back, 7 bases at V and 1 base at J, with 16 bases in the middle. The CDR3 sequence is CASKRTRKPQETQYF. The CDR3 DNA follows: TGTGCCAGCAAACGGACACGAAAGCCCCAAGAGACCCAGTACTTC.

The chain employs TRBV28 and TRBJ1-4; D is possibly TRBD1 (5 bases). The germline V gene has CDR1 MDHEN and CDR2 SYDVKM. Trimming took 1 base from V and 8 from J, leaving 14 bases between them. CDR3 size: 15 residues. CDR3 amino acids: CASSLSRSGNEKLFF. The CDR3 DNA is TGTGCCAGCAGTTTATCACGGTCAGGGAACGAAAAACTGTTTTTT.

This clone was counted a single time. The chain couples TRBV19 to TRBJ1-5, with TRBD1 matching 8 bases. The CDR3 loop spans 15 amino acids. CDR1 and CDR2 (germline): LNHDA, SQIVND (reference sequence). V trimming: 1 base; J trimming: 7 bases; junction bases outside the gene matches: 6. CDR3 coding DNA: TGTGCCAGTAGTATAGGGACAGGGAATGGACAGCCCCAGCATTTT. Encoded protein: CASSIGTGNGQPQHF.